Listed below are T cell receptor beta chains from one sample, sequenced in a study of blood T cells in healthy people across ages. TCRdb called the 5' RACE reads again in MiXCR, with one record for every CDR3 protein. This table holds 720,000 or so distinct CDR3 sequences, 40% to 45% found once. What was sequenced was blood. The receptor source for this set is a man at least 80 years old in good health. Both conserved end residues are trimmed from each CDR3. The D gene is left open where the match is weak. Some rows have no size entry. The others give once, few or many, or a class for an expanded clone.

j_call clone_size v_call d_call cdr3_aa
TRBJ1-5 - TRBV20-1 TRBD1 SAVQGGDQPQH
TRBJ2-7 few TRBV11-2 TRBD2 ASSLQTSGPYEQY
TRBJ2-1 few TRBV21-1 - ASSKELGTSSFEQF
TRBJ2-2 few TRBV7-2 - ASSLGGRLGLF
TRBJ1-1 - TRBV20-1 TRBD1 SARNRGGMNTEAF
TRBJ2-3 few TRBV7-2 TRBD1 ASSKTGGNLMGDTQY
TRBJ2-3 few TRBV29-1 - SVESRESTRPDTQY
TRBJ2-3 - TRBV6-5 - ASSDSSGTYTDTQY
TRBJ1-2 - TRBV7-2 - ASSLQRQNYGYT
TRBJ2-1 few TRBV7-2 TRBD2 ASSRDGLAGGNEQF
TRBJ2-3 few TRBV4-1 TRBD1 ASSQTGTGGTDTQY
TRBJ2-3 - TRBV5-1 - ASSLGGQSTDTQY
- - TRBV28 TRBD1 ASSSGTGKQTQY
TRBJ2-2 - TRBV20-1 - SAGRPSNTGELF
TRBJ2-6 few TRBV20-1 - SASPKTSGANVLT
TRBJ2-1 - TRBV5-8 TRBD2 ASSLDSGTYEQF
TRBJ2-1 - TRBV7-9 TRBD1 ASSLGGTGLNEQF
TRBJ2-2 - TRBV24-1 - ATAEVQGGLAGELF
TRBJ2-3 - TRBV5-1 - ASSRGRSYRTDTQY
TRBJ2-1 few TRBV2 - ASSDSGTKYNEQF
- - TRBV20-1 - SARLGREATQY